Listed below are T cell receptor beta chains from one sample, sequenced in a study of blood T cell repertoires in COVID-19. Clones were read by immunoSEQ multiplex PCR, and TCRdb kept only the in-frame ones, dropping some. The sample includes a few hundred thousand clones, roughly nine tenths seen only once; the top ten take under 2.5%. The sequencing input was peripheral blood. The receptor set was obtained from a man in his forties or fifties with active or convalescent COVID-19. Both conserved end residues are part of each CDR3. The D gene is left open where the match is weak. The size field is filled for only some rows; it gives once, few, many or a size class.

J	length	D	size	V	CDR3	DNA
TRBJ1-1	11	NA	NA	TRBV10-3	CAISRGTEAFF	TGTGCCATCAGTAGGGGTACTGAAGCTTTCTTT
TRBJ2-7	14	TRBD1	NA	TRBV7-9	CASSSTGVSYEQYF	TGTGCCAGCAGCTCGACAGGGGTGTCCTACGAGCAGTACTTC
TRBJ2-2	15	NA	NA	TRBV9	CASSPGGENTGELFF	TGTGCCAGCAGCCCCGGGGGTGAGAACACCGGGGAGCTGTTTTTT
TRBJ2-3	14	NA	NA	TRBV7-2	CASRGASIRDTQYF	TGTGCCAGCAGGGGGGCTTCAATCAGAGATACGCAGTATTTT
TRBJ2-4	14	NA	NA	TRBV19	CASSAGWAKNIQYF	TGTGCCAGTAGTGCGGGGTGGGCCAAAAACATTCAGTACTTC
TRBJ1-5	13	NA	NA	TRBV20-1	CSASGRSNQPQHF	TGCAGTGCTAGTGGCAGAAGCAATCAGCCCCAGCATTTT
TRBJ2-7	17	NA	few	TRBV28	CASSPSPPTGIGYEQYF	TGTGCCAGCAGCCCCTCCCCCCCCACAGGGATCGGCTACGAGCAGTACTTC
TRBJ2-7	14	TRBD1	NA	TRBV7-9	CASSFTGAIGEQYF	TGTGCCAGCAGCTTTACAGGGGCCATCGGGGAGCAGTACTTC
TRBJ2-2	15	TRBD1	NA	TRBV7-3	CASSRDRAPPGELFF	TGTGCCAGCAGTCGGGACAGGGCACCTCCCGGGGAGCTGTTTTTT
TRBJ2-5	14	NA	NA	TRBV5-1	CASKEGQFQETQYF	TGCGCCAGTAAGGAGGGACAGTTCCAAGAGACCCAGTACTTC
TRBJ2-3	14	NA	NA	TRBV9	CASNEQGLGDTQYF	TGTGCCAGCAATGAGCAGGGCCTTGGGGATACGCAGTATTTT
TRBJ1-3	17	NA	NA	TRBV5-4	CASSLGGGLSSGNTIYF	TGTGCCAGCAGCTTGGGGGGCGGATTGAGCTCTGGAAACACCATATATTTT
TRBJ2-3	16	TRBD1	once	TRBV9	CASSVVVGGGTDTQYF	TGTGCCAGCAGCGTAGTGGTAGGGGGCGGCACAGATACGCAGTATTTT
TRBJ2-1	15	TRBD2	NA	TRBV27	CASSFTSGGNNEQFF	TGTGCCAGCAGTTTCACTAGCGGGGGAAACAATGAGCAGTTCTTC
TRBJ2-3	16	NA	once	TRBV11-2	CASSPSGLFSTDTQYF	TGTGCCAGCAGCCCATCCGGACTATTTAGCACAGATACGCAGTATTTT
TRBJ2-7	15	NA	NA	TRBV9	CASSETGTLTYEQYF	TGTGCCAGCAGCGAGACCGGGACTCTGACCTACGAGCAGTACTTC
TRBJ2-7	16	NA	NA	TRBV6-5	CASSYFIAESSYEQYF	TGTGCCAGCAGTTACTTCATAGCGGAAAGCTCCTACGAGCAGTACTTC
TRBJ1-1	14	NA	NA	TRBV7-9	CASSKQAMNTEAFF	TGTGCCAGCAGCAAACAGGCTATGAACACTGAAGCTTTCTTT
TRBJ1-1	13	NA	NA	TRBV6-5	CASHRVGNTEAFF	TGTGCCAGCCACAGGGTAGGGAACACTGAAGCTTTCTTT
TRBJ2-3	12	NA	few	TRBV2	CASTISGDTQYF	TGTGCCAGCACTATCTCAGGAGATACGCAGTATTTT
TRBJ2-1	17	TRBD2	NA	TRBV11-2	CASSLWEAGGSYNEQFF	TGTGCCAGCAGCCTTTGGGAAGCGGGGGGTTCCTACAATGAGCAGTTCTTC
TRBJ2-5	16	NA	NA	TRBV2	CASSEGGTRSQETQYF	TGTGCCAGCAGTGAAGGGGGGACTCGATCCCAAGAGACCCAGTACTTC
TRBJ2-1	17	TRBD2	NA	TRBV27	CASSTLGLAGVKNEQFF	TGTGCCAGCAGTACCCTGGGACTAGCGGGAGTAAAAAATGAGCAGTTCTTC
TRBJ1-1	15	NA	once	TRBV28	CASSPRHEMNTEAFF	TGTGCCAGCAGTCCCCGACACGAAATGAACACTGAAGCTTTCTTT
TRBJ2-1	14	TRBD2	NA	TRBV9	CASSKGLLYNEQFF	TGTGCCAGCAGCAAGGGACTATTATACAATGAGCAGTTCTTC
TRBJ2-7	14	NA	NA	TRBV5-1	CASSFGGGDYEQYF	TGCGCCAGCAGCTTTGGGGGAGGAGACTACGAGCAGTACTTC
TRBJ2-7	12	NA	NA	TRBV6-5	CASGGLLSAQYF	TGTGCCAGCGGGGGACTTCTCTCCGCCCAGTACTTC
TRBJ2-1	14	NA	NA	TRBV6-1	CASSEIGQSNEQFF	TGTGCCAGCAGTGAAATTGGGCAGAGCAATGAGCAGTTCTTC
TRBJ1-2	18	TRBD1	NA	TRBV24-1	CATSDPGPKGQGAYGYTF	TGTGCCACCAGTGATCCGGGCCCCAAGGGACAGGGGGCCTATGGCTACACCTTC
TRBJ1-4	10	NA	NA	TRBV20-1	CSAREGGLFF	TGCAGTGCGAGGGAGGGGGGACTGTTTTTT
TRBJ1-2	14	NA	once	TRBV2	CASSETAPGYGYTF	TGTGCCAGCAGTGAAACGGCGCCAGGCTATGGCTACACCTTC
TRBJ2-7	15	TRBD2	once	TRBV5-4	CASSSGGVHYYEQYF	TGTGCCAGCAGCTCGGGGGGAGTACACTACTACGAGCAGTACTTC
TRBJ2-2	17	TRBD1	NA	TRBV11-3	CASSLDGPGGAPGELFF	TGTGCCAGCAGCTTAGATGGCCCAGGGGGCGCACCCGGGGAGCTGTTTTTT
TRBJ1-5	14	NA	NA	TRBV28	CASSRQDSNQPQHF	TGTGCCAGCAGTCGACAGGATAGCAATCAGCCCCAGCATTTT
TRBJ2-1	16	TRBD1	NA	TRBV3-1/TRBV3-2	CATEPQRNRGYNEQFF	TGTGCCACCGAACCACAAAGGAACAGGGGCTACAATGAGCAGTTCTTC
TRBJ2-7	14	NA	NA	TRBV19	CASSTAQGPYEQYF	TGTGCCAGTAGTACCGCCCAGGGTCCCTACGAGCAGTACTTC
TRBJ1-4	11	NA	NA	TRBV19	CASSIREKLFF	TGTGCCAGTAGTATCCGGGAAAAACTGTTTTTT
TRBJ1-3	12	NA	NA	TRBV28	CASTGEGNTIYF	TGTGCCAGCACCGGGGAAGGAAACACCATATATTTT
TRBJ1-2	12	TRBD1	once	TRBV6-5	CASYTGGYGYTF	TGTGCCAGCTATACAGGGGGCTATGGCTACACCTTC
TRBJ1-1	11	NA	many	TRBV6-5	CASSTGTEAFF	TGTGCCAGCAGCACCGGGACAGAAGCTTTCTTT
TRBJ2-6	14	TRBD1	NA	TRBV27	CASMTGAGANVLTF	TGTGCCAGTATGACAGGGGCTGGGGCCAACGTCCTGACTTTC
TRBJ2-7	11	TRBD1	NA	TRBV3-1/TRBV3-2	CASSRQGEQYF	TGTGCCAGCAGCCGACAGGGGGAGCAGTACTTC
TRBJ1-2	14	NA	NA	TRBV4-2	CASSRGLNNYGYTF	TGTGCCAGCAGCCGGGGACTGAATAACTATGGCTACACCTTC
TRBJ1-2	15	NA	NA	TRBV19	CASSIFGRNNYGYTF	TGTGCCAGTAGTATATTTGGGAGAAATAACTATGGCTACACCTTC
TRBJ1-5	14	NA	NA	TRBV5-4	CASSLGGFNQPQHF	TGTGCCAGCAGCTTGGGAGGGTTCAATCAGCCCCAGCATTTT
TRBJ1-1	12	NA	NA	TRBV29-1	CSVDAVNTEAFF	TGCAGCGTTGACGCGGTGAACACTGAAGCTTTCTTT
TRBJ1-1	12	NA	NA	TRBV2	CASSESGAEAFF	TGTGCCAGCAGTGAGTCGGGGGCTGAAGCTTTCTTT
TRBJ2-7	16	TRBD2	NA	TRBV5-1	CASSLGLALSGDEQYF	TGCGCCAGCAGCTTGGGACTAGCGTTATCAGGGGACGAGCAGTACTTC
TRBJ1-4	13	NA	NA	TRBV6-5	CASSLTDNEKLFF	TGTGCCAGCAGTTTGACAGATAATGAAAAACTGTTTTTT
TRBJ2-1	18	TRBD2	NA	TRBV28	CASSFDTPRSGGYNEQFF	TGTGCCAGCAGTTTCGATACACCTCGGTCGGGAGGGTACAATGAGCAGTTCTTC